This TCR beta chain emerged from a study of T cells in Graves' hyperthyroidism and ophthalmopathy (dated by TCRdb to between 2019 and 2020). For the wider study: Peripheral blood was sampled at the time of initial diagnosis, prior to any treatment. A discovery cohort of roughly 96 patients, about 44 with Graves' ophthalmopathy and 55 to 60 with stable Graves' hyperthyroidism, was used to find distinguishing TCR V-J signatures. Prospective prediction of ophthalmopathy was tested in an independent validation cohort of under 20 hyperthyroidism patients and 15 to 17 patients who later progressed to ophthalmopathy. For training and testing, the 110 or so patients in the discovery cohort were randomly divided in a 7:3 ratio. In addition, the study compared T-cell repertoires in thyroid tissue and in blood from about six Graves' hyperthyroidism patients. According to the paper, TCR Vbeta CDR3 sequencing was carried out on 135 peripheral blood samples, which came from under 50 ophthalmopathy, under 85 hyperthyroidism and approximately 17 progressor patients. After blood sampling, hyperthyroidism patients were treated with methimazole at a starting dose of 30 mg daily, and ophthalmopathy patients were treated with high-dose intravenous methylprednisolone.

Broad study findings and their caveats: Sample size was not statistically predetermined, and investigators were not blinded to group allocation. Most expanded thyroid clonotypes (frequency above 0.001) were also found in blood, which suggests that blood repertoires may mirror thyroid immune responses. In validation, the model predicted progression to ophthalmopathy with around 71% sensitivity and over 72% specificity, a median of 6.5 months before onset. A 13 V-J signature model separated ophthalmopathy from stable hyperthyroidism, with nearly 90% sensitivity and about 81% specificity in cross-validation and 80%/75% in testing.

The TCR beta CDR3 regions were amplified from RNA transcripts. The first round of RT-PCR for the TCR CDR3 was performed with the HTBI primer set and the Qiagen OneStep RT-PCR kit. A second multiplex PCR round built the libraries, followed by size selection and purification. The libraries were sequenced on an Illumina HiSeq2000 using paired-end 100 bp reads. The authors' analysis ran thus. Raw data were processed with SOAPnuke, discarding reads with adapters, uncalled bases, mean Phred below 15, or no exact constant-primer or identifier match. High-quality paired reads were merged with COPE v1.2.5, and unique nucleotide sequences were defined as clonotypes. MiTCR v1.1 was used to align clonotypes to the IMGT TRBV, TRBD and TRBJ reference segments. The analysis was restricted to V-J combinations with a frequency above 0.0001, which together covered 99% to 99.2% of the repertoires. A TCS score was defined as the ratio between F50 (clonal expansion) and ExV (chaos), using BLOSUM62-based TCRdist between CDR3 peptides within each V-J. Welch's t-statistics and random forest reduced some 510 V-J features to around 14, which were used in a naive Bayes classifier (R e1071). Thyroid-blood repertoire similarity was quantified with the Morisita-Horn index. The public reads were reprocessed in TCRdb via fastp at Q25 and MiXCR, keeping in-frame beta chains. Each CDR3 protein appears once, grouped with its most common genes and DNA. TCRdb, rather than the study authors, made the V and J calls. The sample contains just under 750,000 distinct CDR3 sequences, roughly a third of them found a single time. Clones ranked in the top ten supply more than 25% of the sample.

The germline V gene gives CDR1 as SNHLY and CDR2 as FYNNEI. V and J are trimmed by 4 bases and 6 bases, and the gene matches miss 3 bases of the junction. From cysteine to phenylalanine, the CDR3 is 13 amino acids long. Of all the DNA, just the CDR3 is kept, 39 bases in frame from base 1. Remarks on this clonotype: Its cognate antigen has yet to be identified. Base qualities are missing; no much larger clone stands one base away.

Stable Graves' hyperthyroidism was defined as no progression to ophthalmopathy during 18 months of follow-up. Hyperthyroidism patients were aged 18 to 65 years and newly diagnosed, with disease duration of less than 2 months. Patients with uncontrolled infections, other autoimmune diseases, pregnancy or lactation were excluded. Diagnoses relied on clinical symptoms, serum thyroxine and TRAb, thyroid ultrasound and orbital computed tomography. Ficoll-Paque density gradient centrifugation was used to isolate PBMCs from 9.5 to 10 ml of fresh peripheral blood. Trizol reagent was used to extract total RNA, and RNA quality was then checked on an Agilent 2100 Bioanalyzer.

In this chain, TRBV2 is recombined with TRBJ2-7; the junction holds 10 bases that match TRBD1. The TCR comes from a middle-aged woman with Graves' hyperthyroidism. Sequenced input: blood. The DNA sequence follows: TGTGCCAGCAGTGCGGGACAGGGGTTCGAGCAGTACTTC. Its amino acids are CASSAGQGFEQYF.